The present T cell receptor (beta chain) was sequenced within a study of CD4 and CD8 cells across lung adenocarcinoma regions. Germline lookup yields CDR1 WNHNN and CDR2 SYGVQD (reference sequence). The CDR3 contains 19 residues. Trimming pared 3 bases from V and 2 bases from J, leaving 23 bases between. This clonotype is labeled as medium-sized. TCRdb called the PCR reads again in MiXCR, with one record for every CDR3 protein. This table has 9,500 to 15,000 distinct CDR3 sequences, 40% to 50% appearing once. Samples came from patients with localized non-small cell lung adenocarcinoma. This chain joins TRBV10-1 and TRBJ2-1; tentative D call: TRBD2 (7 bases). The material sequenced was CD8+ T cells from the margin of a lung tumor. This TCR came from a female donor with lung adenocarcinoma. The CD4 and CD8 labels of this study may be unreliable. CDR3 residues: CASSDPDEDGGPTYNEQFF. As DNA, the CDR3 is TGCGCCAGCAGTGACCCTGATGAGGACGGGGGGCCGACCTACAATGAGCAGTTCTTC.